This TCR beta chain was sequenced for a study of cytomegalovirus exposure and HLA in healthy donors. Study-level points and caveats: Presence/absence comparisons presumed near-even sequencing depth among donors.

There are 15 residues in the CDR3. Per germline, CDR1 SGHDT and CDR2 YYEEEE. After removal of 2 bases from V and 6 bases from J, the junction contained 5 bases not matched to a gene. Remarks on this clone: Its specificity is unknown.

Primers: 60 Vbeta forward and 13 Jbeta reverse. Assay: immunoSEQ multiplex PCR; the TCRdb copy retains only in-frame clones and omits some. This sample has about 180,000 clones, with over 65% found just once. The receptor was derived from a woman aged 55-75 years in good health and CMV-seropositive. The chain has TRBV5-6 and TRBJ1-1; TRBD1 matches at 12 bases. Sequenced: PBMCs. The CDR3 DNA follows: TGTGCCAGCAGCTTTGGGGACAGGGGGCTAGCTGAAGCTTTCTTT. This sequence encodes CASSFGDRGLAEAFF.